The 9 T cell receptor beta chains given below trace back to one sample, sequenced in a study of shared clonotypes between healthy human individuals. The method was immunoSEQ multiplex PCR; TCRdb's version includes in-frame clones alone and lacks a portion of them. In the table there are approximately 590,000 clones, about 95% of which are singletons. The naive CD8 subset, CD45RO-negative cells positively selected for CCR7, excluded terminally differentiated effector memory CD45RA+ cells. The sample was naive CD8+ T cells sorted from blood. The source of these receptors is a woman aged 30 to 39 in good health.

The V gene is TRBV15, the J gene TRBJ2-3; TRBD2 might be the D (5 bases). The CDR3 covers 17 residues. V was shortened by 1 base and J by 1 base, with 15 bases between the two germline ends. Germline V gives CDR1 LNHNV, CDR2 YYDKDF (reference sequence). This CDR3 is CATSRGEQLRRTDTQYF. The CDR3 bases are TGTGCCACCAGCAGAGGGGAGCAGCTAAGACGCACAGATACGCAGTATTTT.

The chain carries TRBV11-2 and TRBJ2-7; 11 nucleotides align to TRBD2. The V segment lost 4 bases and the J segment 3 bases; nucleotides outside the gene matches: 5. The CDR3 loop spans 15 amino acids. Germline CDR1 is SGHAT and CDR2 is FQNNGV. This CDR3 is CASSSGLAGYYEQYF. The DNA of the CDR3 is TGTGCCAGCAGCTCCGGACTAGCGGGCTACTACGAGCAGTACTTC.

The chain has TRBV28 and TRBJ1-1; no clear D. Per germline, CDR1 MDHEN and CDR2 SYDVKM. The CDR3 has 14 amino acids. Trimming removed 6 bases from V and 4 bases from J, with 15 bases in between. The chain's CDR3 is CASSLGPFFTEAFF. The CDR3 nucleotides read TGTGCCAGCAGCCTAGGGCCCTTTTTCACTGAAGCTTTCTTT.

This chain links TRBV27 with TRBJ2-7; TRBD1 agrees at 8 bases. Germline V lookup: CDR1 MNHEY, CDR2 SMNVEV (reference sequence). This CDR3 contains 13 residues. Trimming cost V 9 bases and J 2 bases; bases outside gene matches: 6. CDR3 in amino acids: CASGTGGTYEQYF. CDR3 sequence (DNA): TGTGCCAGTGGTACAGGGGGTACCTACGAGCAGTACTTC.

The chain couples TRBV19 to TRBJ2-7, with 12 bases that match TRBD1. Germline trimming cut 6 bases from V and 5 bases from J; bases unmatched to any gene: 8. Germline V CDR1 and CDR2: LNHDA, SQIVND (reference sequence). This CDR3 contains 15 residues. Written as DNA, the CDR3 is TGTGCCAGTAGCGTAACCGGGACAGGGGGCAACGAGCAGTACTTC. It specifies CASSVTGTGGNEQYF. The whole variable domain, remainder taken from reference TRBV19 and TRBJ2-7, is DGGITQSPKYLFRKEGQNVTLSCEQNLNHDAMYWYRQDPGQGLRLIYYSQIVNDFQKGDIAEGYSVSREKKESFPLTVTSAQKNPTAFYLCASSVTGTGGNEQYFGPGTRLTVT.

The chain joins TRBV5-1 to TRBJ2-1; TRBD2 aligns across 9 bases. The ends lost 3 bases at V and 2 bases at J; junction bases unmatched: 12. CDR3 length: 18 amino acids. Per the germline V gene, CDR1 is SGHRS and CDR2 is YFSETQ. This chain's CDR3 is CASSWQGGSGRPYNEQFF. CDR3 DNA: TGCGCCAGCAGCTGGCAGGGGGGTAGCGGGAGACCCTACAATGAGCAGTTCTTC.

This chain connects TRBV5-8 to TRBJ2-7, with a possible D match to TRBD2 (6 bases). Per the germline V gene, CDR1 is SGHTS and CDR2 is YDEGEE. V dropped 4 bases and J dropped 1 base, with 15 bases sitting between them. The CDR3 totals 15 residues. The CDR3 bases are TGTGCCAGCAGCCCCTACCTGAGCGGGTCCTACGAGCAGTACTTC. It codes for CASSPYLSGSYEQYF.

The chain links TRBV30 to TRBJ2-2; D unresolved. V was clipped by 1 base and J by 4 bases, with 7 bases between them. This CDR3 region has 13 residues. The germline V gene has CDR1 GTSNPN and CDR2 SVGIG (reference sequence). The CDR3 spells CAWSGDITGELFF. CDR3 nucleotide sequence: TGTGCCTGGAGTGGAGATATCACCGGGGAGCTGTTTTTT.

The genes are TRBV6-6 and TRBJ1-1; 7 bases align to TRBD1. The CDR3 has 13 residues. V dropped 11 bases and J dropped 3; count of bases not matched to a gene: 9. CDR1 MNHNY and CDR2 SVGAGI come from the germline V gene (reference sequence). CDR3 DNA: TGTGCCTCCTTCTCCGGGACAGACACTGAAGCTTTCTTT. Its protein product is CASFSGTDTEAFF.